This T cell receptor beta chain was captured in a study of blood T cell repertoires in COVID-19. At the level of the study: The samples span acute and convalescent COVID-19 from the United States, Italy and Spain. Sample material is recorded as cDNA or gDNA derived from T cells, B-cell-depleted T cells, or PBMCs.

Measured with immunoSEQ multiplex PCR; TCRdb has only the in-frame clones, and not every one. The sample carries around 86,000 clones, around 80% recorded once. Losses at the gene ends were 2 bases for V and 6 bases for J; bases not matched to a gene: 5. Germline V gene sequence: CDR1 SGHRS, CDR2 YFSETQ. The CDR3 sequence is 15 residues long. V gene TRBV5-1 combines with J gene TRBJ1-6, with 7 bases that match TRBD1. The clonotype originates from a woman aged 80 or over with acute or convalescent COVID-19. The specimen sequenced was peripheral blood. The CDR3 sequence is CASSLPGQSNSPLHF. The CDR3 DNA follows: TGCGCCAGCAGCTTACCGGGACAGAGTAATTCACCCCTCCACTTT.